This entry lists 13 T cell receptor beta chains sequenced from one sample in a study of tumor-infiltrating lymphocytes in primary liver carcinoma. Germline DNA was also extracted, and blood RNA was taken from unsorted whole blood. Starting from 500 ng of total RNA, TCR beta cDNA was produced with a primer in the constant region. Three nested multiplex PCR rounds of slightly modified ARM-PCR generated TCR beta libraries. Forward primers for TRBV1-TRBV30 and a C-beta reverse primer served the first two PCR rounds, at about 9 cycles each. TCRdb fed the multiplex PCR reads into MiXCR, producing one record per CDR3 protein. The top ten clones hold 5.5% to 8% of a sample with 300,000 to 400,000 distinct CDR3 sequences, 65% of them seen once. The specimen was peripheral blood. The receptors derive from a man aged 40-50 years with primary liver carcinoma and hepatitis B virus infection.

In the case of this clonotype: The junction shows a germline mismatch at one end, possibly a read error. J is TRBJ2-1 and V is TRBV24-1; D might be TRBD1 (6 bases). Germline V lookup: CDR1 KGHDR, CDR2 SFDVKD. This CDR3 spans 13 amino acids. The CDR3 reads CVTSPGAVNEQFF. In DNA, the CDR3 is TGTGTCACCAGTCCAGGGGCAGTCAATGAGCAGTTCTTC.

With respect to this clonotype: A much larger clonotype is one base distant, so this may be a read error. The chain joins TRBV5-5 to TRBJ2-7; 9 bases align to TRBD1. The V segment lost 3 bases and the J segment 1 base; nucleotides outside the gene matches: 8. The CDR3 is made up of 16 amino acids. In germline, CDR1 is SGHKS, CDR2 YYEKEE (reference sequence). CDR3 in amino acids: CASSYFWTGVSYEQYF. Here the CDR3 DNA reads TGTGCCAGCAGCTACTTCTGGACAGGGGTATCCTACGAGCAGTACTTC.

Worth noting for this clonotype: This sequence may be a read error, since a much larger clone differs from it by one base. The gene calls are TRBV11-1 and TRBJ2-1, with D possibly being TRBD1 (6 bases). CDR3 length equals 13 residues. CDR1 SGHAT and CDR2 FQDESV come from the germline V gene (reference sequence). The CDR3 bases are TGTGCCAGCAGACTAGGACAGAACAATGAGCAGCTCTTC. This gives the protein CASRLGQNNEQLF.

On this clonotype: It may be a read error: a sequence one base away is much more abundant. The chain couples TRBV12-3 or TRBV12-4 to TRBJ2-1, with 12 nucleotides matching TRBD2. CDR3 length: 16 amino acids. With 6 bases clipped from V and 9 bases from J, the junction kept 12 bases outside the gene matches. The CDR3 DNA is TGTGCCAGCAGACATTCGGGACTAGCGGGTTTTGGTGAGCAGTTCTTC. This gives the protein CASRHSGLAGFGEQFF.

This clonotype was detected only once. At one of its ends the junction is not consistent with the germline gene, which may arise from a read error. The chain is built from TRBV11-2 and TRBJ2-7, with D hard to call. There are 16 residues in the CDR3. Germline CDR1 and CDR2: SGHAT and FQNNGV. CDR3 coding DNA: TGTGCCAGCTGCTTAATCGAGAGCAGGAGAACCTACGAGCAGTACTTC. The encoded protein is CASCLIESRRTYEQYF.

This clonotype showed up many times. The chain recombines TRBV6-5 with TRBJ2-7; weak D call: TRBD1 (6 bases). The CDR3 runs 13 residues. The V gene's germline CDR1 is MNHEY and CDR2 SVGAGI. The germline V and J ends were trimmed by 8 bases and 2 bases, with 13 bases remaining between them. The chain's CDR3 is CASGTGPTYEQYF. The CDR3 DNA follows: TGTGCCAGCGGCACAGGGCCTACCTACGAGCAGTACTTC.

This clonotype was seen at least ten times. The rearrangement uses TRBV6-5 and TRBJ2-5; possibly TRBD2 for D (6 bases). The germline V and J ends were trimmed by 5 bases and 4 bases, with 17 bases remaining between them. The CDR3 extends over 15 amino acids. Germline V gene data show CDR1 as MNHEY and CDR2 as SVGAGI. The CDR3 here is CASSPRTGVGETQYF. The CDR3 DNA sequence: TGTGCCAGCAGTCCCCGAACGGGGGTTGGAGAGACCCAGTACTTC.

A word on this clonotype: Germline and junction disagree at one end, which may indicate a read error. The chain employs TRBV6-1 and TRBJ2-1, with 7 nucleotides matching TRBD2. The CDR3 sequence is 15 residues long. Germline V gene data show CDR1 as MNHNS and CDR2 as SASEGT. DNA of the CDR3: TGTTCCAGCAGGGCAACTAGCGACTCCTACAATGAGCAGTTCTTC. This codes for CSSRATSDSYNEQFF.

In the case of this clonotype: A clone one base away is much larger, so this may be a read error. This chain connects TRBV11-3 to TRBJ2-3; D ambiguous. CDR1 and CDR2 from the germline V gene are SGHNT and YENEEA. V was trimmed by 1 base and J by 7 bases, leaving 15 bases between them. CDR3 length equals 15 residues. The CDR3 sequence is CASSLGASLLNTQYF. The CDR3 DNA reads TGTGCCAGCAGCTTAGGCGCCAGTCTACTAAATACGCAGTATTTT.

The rearrangement links TRBV19 to TRBJ1-5, with no clear D. The germline CDR1 and CDR2 sequences are LNHDA and SQIVND (reference sequence). The V gene lost 3 bases and the J gene lost 0 bases, with 9 bases spanning the gap. CDR3 size: 15 residues. The CDR3 DNA is TGTGCCAGTAGTATGTACGGAAATAGCAATCAGCCCCAGCATTTT. Translation: CASSMYGNSNQPQHF.

Regarding this clonotype: A read error may explain this, as a much larger clone is one base away. The V gene is TRBV12-3 or TRBV12-4, the J gene TRBJ2-1, with 7 bases identical to TRBD1. The CDR3 contains 11 residues. The DNA for the CDR3 is TGTGCCAGCAATTCCTATCCGGGACAGCACTTC. Its translation: CASNSYPGQHF.

Points on this clonotype: The junction departs from germline at one end; a sequencing error may be responsible. The chain has TRBV5-6 and TRBJ2-5, with unresolved D. Germline V gene data show CDR1 as SGHDT and CDR2 as YYEEEE. The CDR3 length is 13 residues. The CDR3: CTSSLFQLETQYF. CDR3 nucleotides: TGTACCAGCAGCTTGTTCCAGTTAGAGACCCAGTACTTC.

Of note for this clonotype: The junction departs from the called germline gene at one end, perhaps through a read error. The rearrangement uses TRBV4-1 and TRBJ1-1, with D perhaps matching TRBD1 (5 bases). CDR3 length equals 14 residues. CDR1 MGHRA and CDR2 YSYEKL come from the germline V gene. CDR3 DNA: TGCACCAGCAACCAAGATCTACAGGACACTGAAGCTTTCTTT. This codes for CTSNQDLQDTEAFF.